The 8 T cell receptor beta chains reported below all come from one sample, sequenced in a study of cytomegalovirus exposure and HLA in healthy donors. A multiplex PCR was run with 60 Vbeta primers and 13 Jbeta primers. Profiled with immunoSEQ multiplex PCR; TCRdb holds only in-frame clones, not every one. The sample includes 180,000 or so clones, 9.5% of them seen just once. Sequencing was performed on PBMCs. The receptors derive from a woman aged 25 to 45 in good health and CMV-seropositive.

The rearrangement uses TRBV4-1 and TRBJ2-7, with 8 bases lining up with TRBD2. With V trimmed by 2 bases and J by 0 bases, 6 bases remained unmatched. This CDR3 is 16 amino acids long. Germline values: CDR1 MGHRA, CDR2 YSYEKL. The CDR3 DNA reads as TGCGCCAGCAGCCAACGTCCCCTAGCGGGCTCCTACGAGCAGTACTTC. This translates into CASSQRPLAGSYEQYF.

The rearrangement joins TRBV19 to TRBJ1-1; 8 positions match TRBD1. This CDR3 is built from 13 residues. Germline CDR1 and CDR2: LNHDA and SQIVND (reference sequence). The trim removed 9 bases at V and 3 bases at J, leaving 6 bases unmatched. CDR3 DNA sequence: TGTGCCAGCCGGACAGGGATTTACACTGAAGCTTTCTTT. Amino acids: CASRTGIYTEAFF.

The chain carries TRBV19 and TRBJ1-5; 8 bases agree with TRBD1. Trimming at V came to 10 bases and at J to 6 bases, leaving 8 bases not matched to a gene. The CDR3 has 13 amino acids. Germline V gene lookup returns CDR1 LNHDA and CDR2 SQIVND (reference sequence). CDR3 coding DNA: TGTGCCACCACGGACAGGGTCGCTCAGCCCCAGCATTTT. Translation gives CATTDRVAQPQHF.

This chain joins TRBV9 and TRBJ2-7, with TRBD1 matching 7 bases. CDR1 is SGDLS and CDR2 is YYNGEE in the germline V gene. The V gene end was trimmed by 4 bases and the J gene end by 4 bases; junction bases not matched to a gene: 11. This CDR3 has 15 amino acids. CDR3 DNA: TGTGCCAGCAGCCCCCCCTCCGGGACAGCATACGAGCAGTACTTC. Translated: CASSPPSGTAYEQYF. The full variable domain, in which reference TRBV9 and TRBJ2-7 provide the parts outside the CDR3, is DSGVTQTPKHLITATGQRVTLRCSPRSGDLSVYWYQQSLDQGLQFLIQYYNGEERAKGNILERFSAQQFPDLHSELNLSSLELGDSALYFCASSPPSGTAYEQYFGPGTRLTVT.

In this sample, this clone turned up a few times. The chain joins TRBV18 to TRBJ2-7, with 8 bases aligning to TRBD2. CDR3 length: 14 amino acids. Germline trimming cut 0 bases from V and 7 bases from J; bases unmatched to any gene: 5. The germline V gene has CDR1 KGHSH and CDR2 LQKENI. The CDR3 DNA reads TGTGCCAGCTCACCACCGGGGGAGCGGGGGGAGCAGTACTTC. Translation gives CASSPPGERGEQYF.

This rearrangement joins TRBV30 to TRBJ1-6; possible D gene TRBD1, 5 bases. Germline-derived CDR1 and CDR2 are GTSNPN and SVGIG (reference sequence). The length of the CDR3 is 15 residues. The V gene lost 2 bases and the J gene lost 7 bases, with 15 bases spanning the gap. CDR3 region: CAWSQPGLRNSPLHF. DNA of the CDR3: TGTGCCTGGAGTCAACCGGGACTTAGAAATTCACCCCTCCACTTT.

This clone has a handful of counts. The chain recombines TRBV30 with TRBJ2-7; 9 nucleotides match TRBD2. After removal of 5 bases from V and 2 bases from J, the junction contained 7 bases not matched to a gene. Germline V gives CDR1 GTSNPN, CDR2 SVGIG (reference sequence). The length of the CDR3 is 14 residues. DNA of the CDR3: TGTGCCTGGGGACGGGGCGGGGGGGCCTACGAGCAGTACTTC. Residues: CAWGRGGGAYEQYF. The complete variable domain, with remaining parts taken from reference TRBV30 and TRBJ2-7, reads SQTIHQWPATLVQPVGSPLSLECTVEGTSNPNLYWYRQAAGRGLQLLFYSVGIGQISSEVPQNLSASRPQDRQFILSSKKLLLSDSGFYLCAWGRGGGAYEQYFGPGTRLTVT.

In this sample, this clone turned up a few times. Written as DNA, the CDR3 is TGTGCCAGCAGTTTACTAGCGGGTTGGAACACCGGGGAGCTGTTTTTT. It specifies CASSLLAGWNTGELFF. The chain is built from TRBV27 and TRBJ2-2; 8 bases are a match to TRBD2. The CDR3 extends over 16 amino acids. Germline CDR1 is MNHEY and CDR2 is SMNVEV (reference sequence). Trimming removed 2 bases from V and 1 base from J; junction bases left unmatched: 3.